A selection of T cell receptor beta chains follows, all from one sample in a study of blood T cell repertoires in COVID-19. The data were produced by immunoSEQ multiplex PCR, yet TCRdb's version contains in-frame clones alone and is incomplete. The profile covers over 150,000 clones, with about 78% appearing a single time and roughly 17% taken by the ten largest. What was sequenced was PBMCs or T cells enriched from blood (not recorded which). Receptors were obtained from a woman in her forties or fifties who had recovered from COVID-19. The CDR3 runs from the conserved cysteine through the conserved F or W. A D gene is named only where the DNA matches it firmly. Some rows have no size entry. The others give once, few or many, or a class for an expanded clone.

CDR3 DNA | CDR3 protein | V gene | D gene | clone size | J gene
TGTGCCAGTAGAAATCTCTTACTAGCGGGAGTGTCCGGGGAGCTGTTTTTT | CASRNLLLAGVSGELFF | TRBV19 | TRBD2 | once | TRBJ2-2
TGTGCCAGCAGCAAAGCGCTTTCGCGACTAGCGGGAGGGCTACTACAGCAAGATACGCAGTATTTT | CASSKALSRLAGGLLQQDTQYF | TRBV21-1 | . | . | TRBJ2-3
TGCAGCGTCCCGAGGGACACCGGGGAGCTGTTTTTT | CSVPRDTGELFF | TRBV29-1 | . | many | TRBJ2-2
TGTGCCAGTAGGACTGACAGGAGAACTTTCTTT | CASRTDRRTFF | TRBV19 | . | . | TRBJ1-1
TGTGCCAGCAGTGAAGTTTTAGGGGTCCACACAGATACGCAGTATTTT | CASSEVLGVHTDTQYF | TRBV6-1 | . | . | TRBJ2-3
TGTGCCAGCAGTGCAGGGAATAGCAATCAGCCCCAGCATTTT | CASSAGNSNQPQHF | TRBV28 | . | . | TRBJ1-5
TGTGCCAGCAGTTTAGCCCACAGGGGCACTGAAGCTTTCTTT | CASSLAHRGTEAFF | TRBV27 | TRBD1 | . | TRBJ1-1
TGCAGTGCTAGTAAACTAGCGGAAGAGACCCAGTACTTC | CSASKLAEETQYF | TRBV20-1 | TRBD2 | . | TRBJ2-5
TGTGCCAGCAGTTCCGAGGATCAGCCCCAGCATTTT | CASSSEDQPQHF | TRBV6-6 | . | . | TRBJ1-5
TGCAGCGTTGAAGATAAGACAGCCGGGGAGCTGTTTTTT | CSVEDKTAGELFF | TRBV29-1 | . | . | TRBJ2-2
TGTGCCAGCAGCACCCGGGACAACGCTAACTATGGCTACACCTTC | CASSTRDNANYGYTF | TRBV9 | . | . | TRBJ1-2
TGTGCCAGCGGCCGGCGACTTTCAAAGGAGACCCAGTACTTC | CASGRRLSKETQYF | TRBV6-2/TRBV6-3 | . | . | TRBJ2-5
TGTGCCAGCAGTGAAGGGACAGGGGGGGGCGAGCAGTACTTC | CASSEGTGGGEQYF | TRBV2 | TRBD1 | once | TRBJ2-7
TGTGCCAGCAGCCGACCGGGACAGGGGAGCTACGAGCAGTACTTC | CASSRPGQGSYEQYF | TRBV5-4 | TRBD1 | . | TRBJ2-7
TGTGCCAGCAGCACCCGGGGGGGACAGGGTTATGGCTACACCTTC | CASSTRGGQGYGYTF | TRBV7-2 | TRBD1 | . | TRBJ1-2
TGTGCCAGCAGCCAAGATCCGGCCCTAGCGGGAGGGCCAGAGGACGAGCAGTACTTC | CASSQDPALAGGPEDEQYF | TRBV3-1/TRBV3-2 | TRBD2 | . | TRBJ2-7
TGTGCCAGCAATTTAGGTGGCCACAATGAGCAGTTCTTC | CASNLGGHNEQFF | TRBV27 | . | . | TRBJ2-1
TGTGCCAGCAGCCAAGGGGCGTACGAGCAGTACTTC | CASSQGAYEQYF | TRBV6-6 | . | . | TRBJ2-7
TGTGCCAGCAGCCAAGCTGGGACAGGGGGCTTCTACGAGCAGTACTTC | CASSQAGTGGFYEQYF | TRBV4-2 | TRBD1 | . | TRBJ2-7
TGTGCCAGCAGCCCCGGGGTAGGGACAGGAGAAGGACCCCAGCATTTT | CASSPGVGTGEGPQHF | TRBV9 | TRBD1 | . | TRBJ1-5
TGTGCCAGCAGCCAAGGTGCTTCGGCTAGCGGGACAGGCAATGAGCAGTTCTTC | CASSQGASASGTGNEQFF | TRBV4-2 | . | once | TRBJ2-1
TGTGCCACCGACCCAGGGTTTGGCGAAAAACTGTTTTTT | CATDPGFGEKLFF | TRBV19 | . | . | TRBJ1-4
TGTGCCAGCAGCCAATCGTCTCGACAGGGAAACACTGAAGCTTTCTTT | CASSQSSRQGNTEAFF | TRBV16 | TRBD1 | . | TRBJ1-1
TGTGCCAGCAGTGACCCGAGGCGCTCTGGAAACACCATATATTTT | CASSDPRRSGNTIYF | TRBV2 | . | . | TRBJ1-3
TGTGCCAGCAGCTTAAGACCCCCTACAGCGGGGTACGAGCAGTACTTC | CASSLRPPTAGYEQYF | TRBV7-2 | TRBD2 | . | TRBJ2-7
TGTGCCAGCAGCTTTGGGACAGGCGGTCAGCCCCAGCATTTT | CASSFGTGGQPQHF | TRBV7-3 | TRBD1 | . | TRBJ1-5
TGCGCCAGCAGGACGGGCCAAGGACTTTATGGCTACACCTTC | CASRTGQGLYGYTF | TRBV5-1 | . | once | TRBJ1-2
TGTGCCATCAGTGAACACCGACTAGCGGGAGGAGAGACCCAGTACTTC | CAISEHRLAGGETQYF | TRBV10-3 | TRBD2 | . | TRBJ2-5
TGCGCCAGCAGTCAAAGGGCAGGGGGTTGCAATGAGCAGTTCTTC | CASSQRAGGCNEQFF | TRBV23-1 | TRBD1 | . | TRBJ2-1
TGTGCCAGCAGTTACCCCCTGTACAATGAGCAGTTCTTC | CASSYPLYNEQFF | TRBV6-2/TRBV6-3 | . | . | TRBJ2-1
TGTGCCAGCAGCCCCGGATGGGCCGACAATGAGCAGTTCTTC | CASSPGWADNEQFF | TRBV3-1/TRBV3-2 | . | . | TRBJ2-1
TGTGCCAGTAGTCCCGGGGTACGAAACACTGAAGCTTTCTTT | CASSPGVRNTEAFF | TRBV19 | . | . | TRBJ1-1
TGTGCCAGCAGTTCCGGGAGCGGGGAGCTGTTTTTT | CASSSGSGELFF | TRBV6-4 | . | . | TRBJ2-2
TGTGCCAGCAGTCAAGACAGGGTCGATGGCTACACCTTC | CASSQDRVDGYTF | TRBV6-2/TRBV6-3 | TRBD1 | . | TRBJ1-2
TGTGCCAGCAGTGAAGCCCAAAAGACTTACAATGAGCAGTTCTTC | CASSEAQKTYNEQFF | TRBV6-1 | . | . | TRBJ2-1
TGTGCCAGCAGCGCCATACTGCAAAACTATGGCTACACCTTC | CASSAILQNYGYTF | TRBV5-8 | . | . | TRBJ1-2
TGCGCCAGCAGCTTGGATGGACATTCGAACACTGAAGCTTTCTTT | CASSLDGHSNTEAFF | TRBV5-1 | . | once | TRBJ1-1
TGTGCCAGCAGTCGGCTAGCGCAACACAATGAGCAGTTCTTC | CASSRLAQHNEQFF | TRBV2 | . | . | TRBJ2-1
TGTGCCAGCAGTTTATTGGCGGGCAAAACAGATACGCAGTATTTT | CASSLLAGKTDTQYF | TRBV27 | . | . | TRBJ2-3
TGTGCCAGCACCCCTTCCTCGGGAAGCCATTCACCCCTCCACTTT | CASTPSSGSHSPLHF | TRBV6-5 | . | few | TRBJ1-6
TGTGCCAGCGCCGGGTCCCCGATCTACTATGGCTACACCTTC | CASAGSPIYYGYTF | TRBV6-5 | . | . | TRBJ1-2
TGTGCCTGGAGTCGTCAGGGGTCTGATGAAAAACTGTTTTTT | CAWSRQGSDEKLFF | TRBV30 | . | . | TRBJ1-4
TGTGCCAGCATACCCCGCCCGGGGACTGGAAACACCATATATTTT | CASIPRPGTGNTIYF | TRBV19 | . | . | TRBJ1-3
TGTGCCAGCAGTTTATTGGGCAGGGGGAACTCTGGAAACACCATATATTTT | CASSLLGRGNSGNTIYF | TRBV27 | TRBD1 | . | TRBJ1-3
TGCGCCAGCAGCTGGGGGACACCCATGGGTGAGGAGACCCAGTACTTC | CASSWGTPMGEETQYF | TRBV5-1 | . | . | TRBJ2-5
TGTGCCAGCAGCCCGCCAGCGGGGGAGAACACCGGGGAGCTGTTTTTT | CASSPPAGENTGELFF | TRBV7-3 | TRBD2 | . | TRBJ2-2
TGTGCCAGCAGCAAAGGAGGTCCCAGGGATCGCTACGAGCAGTACTTC | CASSKGGPRDRYEQYF | TRBV21-1 | . | once | TRBJ2-7
TGTGCCAGCAGCCAGGGAGGACTAGCGGGAGGCACAGATACGCAGTATTTT | CASSQGGLAGGTDTQYF | TRBV14 | TRBD2 | . | TRBJ2-3
TGTGCCAGCAGTGACCAGGACAGGGCGAATCAGCCCCAGCATTTT | CASSDQDRANQPQHF | TRBV6-1 | TRBD1 | once | TRBJ1-5